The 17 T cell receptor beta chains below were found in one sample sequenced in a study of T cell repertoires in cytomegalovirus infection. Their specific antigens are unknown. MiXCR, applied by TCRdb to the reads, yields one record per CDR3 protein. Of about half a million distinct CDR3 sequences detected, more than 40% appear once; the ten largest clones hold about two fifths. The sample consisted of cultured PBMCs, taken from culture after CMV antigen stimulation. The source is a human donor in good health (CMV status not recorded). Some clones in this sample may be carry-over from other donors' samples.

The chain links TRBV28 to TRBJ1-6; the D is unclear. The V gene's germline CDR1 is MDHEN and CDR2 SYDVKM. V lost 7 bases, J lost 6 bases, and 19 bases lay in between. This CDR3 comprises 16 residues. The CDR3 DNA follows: TGTGCCAGCATCCGCCCCTTGAGAGGGAGTAATTCACCCCTCCACTTT. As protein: CASIRPLRGSNSPLHF.

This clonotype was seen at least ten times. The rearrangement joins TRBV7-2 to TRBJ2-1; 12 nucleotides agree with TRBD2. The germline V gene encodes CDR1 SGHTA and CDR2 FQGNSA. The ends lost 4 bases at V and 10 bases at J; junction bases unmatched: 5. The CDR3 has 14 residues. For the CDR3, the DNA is TGTGCCAGCAGCTGGCTAGCGGGAGGGGAAGAGCAGTTCTTC. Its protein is CASSWLAGGEEQFF.

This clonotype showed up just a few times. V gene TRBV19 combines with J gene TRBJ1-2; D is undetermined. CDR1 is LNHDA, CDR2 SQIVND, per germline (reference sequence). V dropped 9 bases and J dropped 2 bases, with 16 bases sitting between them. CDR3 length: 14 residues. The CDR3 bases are TGTGCCAGCTCACTCCTGGTTCCCAACTATGGCTACACCTTC. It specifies CASSLLVPNYGYTF.

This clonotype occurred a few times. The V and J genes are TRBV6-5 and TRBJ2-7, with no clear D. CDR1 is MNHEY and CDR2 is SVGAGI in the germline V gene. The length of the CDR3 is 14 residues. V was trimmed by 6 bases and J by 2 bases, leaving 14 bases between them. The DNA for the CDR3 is TGTGCCAGCAGCCCCCTTACAGATCCCTACGAGCAGTACTTC. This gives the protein CASSPLTDPYEQYF.

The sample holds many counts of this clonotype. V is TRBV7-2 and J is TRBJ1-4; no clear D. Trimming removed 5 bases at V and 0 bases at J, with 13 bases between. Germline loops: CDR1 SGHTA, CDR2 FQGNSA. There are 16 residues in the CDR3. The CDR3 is CASSPRDDATNEKLFF. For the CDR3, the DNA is TGTGCCAGCAGCCCGCGTGACGATGCAACTAATGAAAAACTGTTTTTT.

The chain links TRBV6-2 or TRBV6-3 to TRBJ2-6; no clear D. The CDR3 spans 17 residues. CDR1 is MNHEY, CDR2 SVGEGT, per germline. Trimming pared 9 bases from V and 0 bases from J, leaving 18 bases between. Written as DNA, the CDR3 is TGTGCCAGTGGGGTGGCAGGCATGAGCTCTGGGGCCAACGTCCTGACTTTC. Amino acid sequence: CASGVAGMSSGANVLTF.

CDR3 bases: TGTGCCAGCAGCCCGACTAGCTCCTACAATGAGCAGTTCTTC. It codes for CASSPTSSYNEQFF. V is TRBV6-5 and J is TRBJ2-1; TRBD2 is a possible D gene (6 bases). V was cut by 6 bases and J by 0 bases, with 9 bases left in between. The CDR3 spans 14 residues. Germline loops: CDR1 MNHEY, CDR2 SVGAGI.

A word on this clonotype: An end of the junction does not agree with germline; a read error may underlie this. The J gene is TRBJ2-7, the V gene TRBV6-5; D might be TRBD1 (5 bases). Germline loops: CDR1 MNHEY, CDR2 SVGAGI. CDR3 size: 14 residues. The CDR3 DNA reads TGTGCCAGCAGTGAAGTAGACAGTACCTACCAGCAGTACTTC. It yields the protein CASSEVDSTYQQYF.

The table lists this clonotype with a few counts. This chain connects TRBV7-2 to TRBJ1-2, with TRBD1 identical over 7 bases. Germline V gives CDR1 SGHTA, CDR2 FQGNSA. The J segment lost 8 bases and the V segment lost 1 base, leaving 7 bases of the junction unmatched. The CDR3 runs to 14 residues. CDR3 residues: CASSLVPGGRGYTF. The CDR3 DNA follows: TGTGCCAGCAGCTTAGTGCCAGGGGGTCGGGGCTACACCTTC.

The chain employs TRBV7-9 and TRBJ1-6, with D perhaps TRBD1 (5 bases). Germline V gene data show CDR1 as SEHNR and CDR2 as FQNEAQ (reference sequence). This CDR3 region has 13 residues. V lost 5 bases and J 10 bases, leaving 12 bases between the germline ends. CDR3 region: CASSPGGVSPLHF. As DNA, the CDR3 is TGTGCCAGCAGCCCCGGGGGGGTCTCACCCCTCCACTTT.

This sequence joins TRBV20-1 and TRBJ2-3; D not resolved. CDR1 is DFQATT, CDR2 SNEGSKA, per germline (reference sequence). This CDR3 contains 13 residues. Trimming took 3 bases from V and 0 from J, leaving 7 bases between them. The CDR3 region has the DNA TGCAGTGCTAGTCATCGAAGCACAGATACGCAGTATTTT. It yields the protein CSASHRSTDTQYF.

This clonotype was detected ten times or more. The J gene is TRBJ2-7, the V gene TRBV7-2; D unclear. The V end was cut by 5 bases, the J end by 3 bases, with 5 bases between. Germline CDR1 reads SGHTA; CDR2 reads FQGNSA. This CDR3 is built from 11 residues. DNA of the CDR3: TGTGCCAGCAGCCCTAACTACGAGCAGTACTTC. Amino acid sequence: CASSPNYEQYF.

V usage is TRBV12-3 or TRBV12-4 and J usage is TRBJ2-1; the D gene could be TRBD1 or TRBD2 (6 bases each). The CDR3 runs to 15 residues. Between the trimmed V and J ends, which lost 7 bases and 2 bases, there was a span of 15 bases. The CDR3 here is CASIPARGPYNEQFF. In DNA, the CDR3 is TGTGCCAGCATCCCCGCCCGGGGGCCCTACAATGAGCAGTTCTTC.

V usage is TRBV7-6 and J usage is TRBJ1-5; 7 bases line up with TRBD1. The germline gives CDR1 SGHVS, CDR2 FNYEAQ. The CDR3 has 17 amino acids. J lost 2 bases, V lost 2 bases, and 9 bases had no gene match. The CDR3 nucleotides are TGTGCCAGCAGCTTACCCCCTCGACAGGGTCGCAATCAGCCCCAGCATTTT. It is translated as CASSLPPRQGRNQPQHF.

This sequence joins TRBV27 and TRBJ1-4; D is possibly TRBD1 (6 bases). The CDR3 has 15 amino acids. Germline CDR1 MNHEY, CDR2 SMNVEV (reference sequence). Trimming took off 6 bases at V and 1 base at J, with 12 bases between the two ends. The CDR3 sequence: CASRAGDRTNEKLFF. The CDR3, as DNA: TGTGCCAGCAGGGCAGGGGATAGAACTAATGAAAAACTGTTTTTT.

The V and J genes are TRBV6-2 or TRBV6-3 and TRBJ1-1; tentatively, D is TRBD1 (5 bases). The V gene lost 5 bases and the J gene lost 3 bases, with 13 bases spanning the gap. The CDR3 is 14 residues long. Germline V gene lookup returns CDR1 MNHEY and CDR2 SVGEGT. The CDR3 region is CASSPRRGHTEAFF. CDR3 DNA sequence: TGTGCCAGCAGTCCCCGTCGGGGCCACACTGAAGCTTTCTTT.

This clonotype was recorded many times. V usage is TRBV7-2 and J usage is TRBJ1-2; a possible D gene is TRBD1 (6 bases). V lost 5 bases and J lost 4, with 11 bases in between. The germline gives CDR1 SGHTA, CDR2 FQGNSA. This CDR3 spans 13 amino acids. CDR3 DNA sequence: TGTGCCAGCAGCCCCGGACAGCCCTATGGCTACACCTTC. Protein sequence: CASSPGQPYGYTF.